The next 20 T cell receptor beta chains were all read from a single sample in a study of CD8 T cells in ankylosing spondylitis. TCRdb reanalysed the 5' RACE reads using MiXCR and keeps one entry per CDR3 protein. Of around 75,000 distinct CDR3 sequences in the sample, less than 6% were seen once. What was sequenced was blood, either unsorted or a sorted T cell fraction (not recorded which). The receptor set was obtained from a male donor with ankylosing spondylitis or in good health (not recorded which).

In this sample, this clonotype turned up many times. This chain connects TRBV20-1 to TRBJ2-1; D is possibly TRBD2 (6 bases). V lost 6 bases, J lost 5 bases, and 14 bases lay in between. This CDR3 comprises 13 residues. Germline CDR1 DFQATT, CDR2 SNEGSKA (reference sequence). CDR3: CSAQSGGDNEQFF. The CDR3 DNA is TGCAGTGCCCAGTCCGGGGGTGACAATGAGCAGTTCTTC.

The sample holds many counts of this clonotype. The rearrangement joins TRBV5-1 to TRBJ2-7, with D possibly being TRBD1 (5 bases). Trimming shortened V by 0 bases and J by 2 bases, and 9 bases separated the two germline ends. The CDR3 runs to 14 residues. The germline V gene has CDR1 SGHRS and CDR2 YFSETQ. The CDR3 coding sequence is TGCGCCAGCAGCTTGGAGGCAGGGACCTACGAGCAGTACTTC. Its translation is CASSLEAGTYEQYF. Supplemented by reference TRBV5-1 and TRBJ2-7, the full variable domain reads KAGVTQTPRYLIKTRGQQVTLSCSPISGHRSVSWYQQTPGQGLQFLFEYFSETQRNKGNFPGRFSGRQFSNSRSEMNVSTLELGDSALYLCASSLEAGTYEQYFGPGTRLTVT.

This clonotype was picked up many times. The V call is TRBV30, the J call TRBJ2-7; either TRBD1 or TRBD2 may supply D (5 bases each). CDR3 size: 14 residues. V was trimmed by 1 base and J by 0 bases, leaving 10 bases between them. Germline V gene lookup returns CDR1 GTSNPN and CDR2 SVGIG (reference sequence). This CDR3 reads CAWSDGGSSYEQYF. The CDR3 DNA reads TGTGCCTGGAGTGATGGGGGAAGCTCCTACGAGCAGTACTTC.

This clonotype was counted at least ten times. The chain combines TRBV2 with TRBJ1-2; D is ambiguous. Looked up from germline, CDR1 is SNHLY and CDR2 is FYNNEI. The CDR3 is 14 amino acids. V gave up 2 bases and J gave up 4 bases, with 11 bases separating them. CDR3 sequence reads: CASSEPTGSYGYTF. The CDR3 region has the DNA TGTGCCAGCAGTGAACCTACGGGGAGCTATGGCTACACCTTC. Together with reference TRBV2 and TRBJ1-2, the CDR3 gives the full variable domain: EPEVTQTPSHQVTQMGQEVILRCVPISNHLYFYWYRQILGQKVEFLVSFYNNEISEKSEIFDDQFSVERPDGSNFTLKIRSTKLEDSAMYFCASSEPTGSYGYTFGSGTRLTVV.

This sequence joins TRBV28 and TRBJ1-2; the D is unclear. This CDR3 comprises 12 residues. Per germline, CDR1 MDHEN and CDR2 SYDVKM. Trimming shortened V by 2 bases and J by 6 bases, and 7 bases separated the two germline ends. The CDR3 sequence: CASSLGTNGYTF. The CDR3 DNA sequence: TGTGCCAGCAGTTTAGGCACAAATGGCTACACCTTC.

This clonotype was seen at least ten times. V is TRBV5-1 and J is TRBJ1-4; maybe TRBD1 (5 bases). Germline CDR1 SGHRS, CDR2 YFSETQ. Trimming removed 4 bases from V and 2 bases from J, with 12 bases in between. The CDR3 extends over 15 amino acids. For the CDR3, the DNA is TGCGCCAGCAGCGCCCAGGGAGGGACTAATGAAAAACTGTTTTTT. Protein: CASSAQGGTNEKLFF.

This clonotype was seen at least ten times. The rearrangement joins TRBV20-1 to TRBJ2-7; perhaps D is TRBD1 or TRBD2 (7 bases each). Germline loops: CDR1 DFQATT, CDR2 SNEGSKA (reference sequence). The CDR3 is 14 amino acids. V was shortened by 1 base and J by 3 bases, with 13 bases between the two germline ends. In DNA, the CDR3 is TGCAGTGCTAGAGGGGGGGGACAGTACTACGAGCAGTACTTC. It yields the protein CSARGGGQYYEQYF.

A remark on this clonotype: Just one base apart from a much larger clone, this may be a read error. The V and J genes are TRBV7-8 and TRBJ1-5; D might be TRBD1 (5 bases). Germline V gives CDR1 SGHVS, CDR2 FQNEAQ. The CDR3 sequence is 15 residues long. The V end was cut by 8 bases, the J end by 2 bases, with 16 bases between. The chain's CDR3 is CASAIGVRGNQPQHF. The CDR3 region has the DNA TGTGCCAGCGCAATAGGGGTTAGGGGCAATCAGCCCCAGCATTTT. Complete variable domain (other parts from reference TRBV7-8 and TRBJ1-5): GAGVSQSPRYKVAKRGQDVALRCDPISGHVSLFWYQQALGQGPEFLTYFQNEAQLDKSGLPSDRFFAERPEGSVSTLKIQRTQQEDSAVYLCASAIGVRGNQPQHFGDGTRLSIL.

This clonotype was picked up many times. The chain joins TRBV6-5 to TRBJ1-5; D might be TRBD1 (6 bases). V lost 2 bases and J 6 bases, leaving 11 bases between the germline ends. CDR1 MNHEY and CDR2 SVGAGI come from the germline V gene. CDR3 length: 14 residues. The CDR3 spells CASSYDTGFQPQHF. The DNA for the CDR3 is TGTGCCAGCAGTTACGATACAGGGTTTCAGCCCCAGCATTTT.

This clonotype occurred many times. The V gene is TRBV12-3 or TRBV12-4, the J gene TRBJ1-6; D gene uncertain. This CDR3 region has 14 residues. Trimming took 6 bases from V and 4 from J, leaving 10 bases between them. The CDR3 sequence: CASRAQGYNSPLHF. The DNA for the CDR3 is TGTGCCAGCAGGGCTCAAGGGTATAATTCACCCCTCCACTTT.

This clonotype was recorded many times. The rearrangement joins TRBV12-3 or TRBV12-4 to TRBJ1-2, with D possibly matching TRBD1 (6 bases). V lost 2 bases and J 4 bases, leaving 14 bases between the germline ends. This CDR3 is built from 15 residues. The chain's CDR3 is CASSLSVLDSYGYTF. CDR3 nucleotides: TGTGCCAGCAGTTTATCTGTTTTGGACAGCTATGGCTACACCTTC.

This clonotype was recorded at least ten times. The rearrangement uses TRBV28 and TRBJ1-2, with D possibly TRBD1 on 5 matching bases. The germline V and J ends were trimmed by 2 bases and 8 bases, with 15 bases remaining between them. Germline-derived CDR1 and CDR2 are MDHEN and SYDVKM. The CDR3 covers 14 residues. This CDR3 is CASSLRDLPGGYTF. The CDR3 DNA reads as TGTGCCAGCAGTTTAAGGGACCTCCCGGGCGGCTACACCTTC.

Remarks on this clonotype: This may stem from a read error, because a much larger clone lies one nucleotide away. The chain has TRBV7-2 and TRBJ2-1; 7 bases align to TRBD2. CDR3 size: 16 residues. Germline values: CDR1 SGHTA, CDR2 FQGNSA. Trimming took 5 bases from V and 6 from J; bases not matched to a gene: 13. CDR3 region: CASSLVGPLASNEQFF. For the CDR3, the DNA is TGTGCCAGCAGCCTTGTCGGTCCACTAGCGAGCAATGAGCAGTTCTTC.

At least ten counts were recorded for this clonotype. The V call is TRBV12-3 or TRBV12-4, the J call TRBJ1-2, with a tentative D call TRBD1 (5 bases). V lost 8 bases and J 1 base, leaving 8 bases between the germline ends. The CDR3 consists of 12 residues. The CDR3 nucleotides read TGTGCCAGCGCAGGGCATAACTATGGCTACACCTTC. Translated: CASAGHNYGYTF.

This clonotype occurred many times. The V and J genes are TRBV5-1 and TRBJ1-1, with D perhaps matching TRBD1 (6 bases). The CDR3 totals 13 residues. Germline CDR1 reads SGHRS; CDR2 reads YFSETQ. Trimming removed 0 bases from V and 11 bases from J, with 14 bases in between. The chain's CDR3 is CASSLGVYRAAFF. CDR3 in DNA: TGCGCCAGCAGCTTGGGTGTTTACAGGGCGGCTTTCTTT.

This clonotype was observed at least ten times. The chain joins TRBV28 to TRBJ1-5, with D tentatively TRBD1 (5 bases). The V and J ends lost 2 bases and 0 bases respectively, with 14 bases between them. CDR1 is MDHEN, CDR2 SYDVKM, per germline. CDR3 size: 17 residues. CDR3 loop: CASSLGTRSYSNQPQHF. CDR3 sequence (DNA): TGTGCCAGCAGTTTAGGGACGAGGTCGTATAGCAATCAGCCCCAGCATTTT.

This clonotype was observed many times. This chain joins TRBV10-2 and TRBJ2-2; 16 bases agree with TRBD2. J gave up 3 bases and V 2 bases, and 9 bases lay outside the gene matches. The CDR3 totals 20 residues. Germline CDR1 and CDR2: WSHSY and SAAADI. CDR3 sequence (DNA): TGCGCCAGCAGTGAGGCGGGACTAGCGGGGGGGACGATAGACACCGGGGAGCTGTTTTTT. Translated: CASSEAGLAGGTIDTGELFF.

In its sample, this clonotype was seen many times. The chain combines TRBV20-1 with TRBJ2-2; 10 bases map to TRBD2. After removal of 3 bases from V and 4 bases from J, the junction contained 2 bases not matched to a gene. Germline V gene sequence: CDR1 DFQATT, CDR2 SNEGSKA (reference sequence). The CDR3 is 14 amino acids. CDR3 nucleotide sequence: TGCAGTGCTAGTACTAGCGGGGTCACCGGGGAGCTGTTTTTT. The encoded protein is CSASTSGVTGELFF.

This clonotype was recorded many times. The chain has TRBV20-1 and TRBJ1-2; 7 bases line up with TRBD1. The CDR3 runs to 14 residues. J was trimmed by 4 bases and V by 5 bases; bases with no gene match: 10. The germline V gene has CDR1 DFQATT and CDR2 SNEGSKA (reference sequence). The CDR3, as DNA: TGCAGTGCTCCCAGGGGACAGACCAGCTATGGCTACACCTTC. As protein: CSAPRGQTSYGYTF.

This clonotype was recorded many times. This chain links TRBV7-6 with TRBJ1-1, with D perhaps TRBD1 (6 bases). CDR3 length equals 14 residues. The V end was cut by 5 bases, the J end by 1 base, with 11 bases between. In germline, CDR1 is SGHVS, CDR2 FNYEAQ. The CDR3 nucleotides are TGTGCCAGCAGCAAGGAGACAGGGAACACTGAAGCTTTCTTT. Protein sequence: CASSKETGNTEAFF.